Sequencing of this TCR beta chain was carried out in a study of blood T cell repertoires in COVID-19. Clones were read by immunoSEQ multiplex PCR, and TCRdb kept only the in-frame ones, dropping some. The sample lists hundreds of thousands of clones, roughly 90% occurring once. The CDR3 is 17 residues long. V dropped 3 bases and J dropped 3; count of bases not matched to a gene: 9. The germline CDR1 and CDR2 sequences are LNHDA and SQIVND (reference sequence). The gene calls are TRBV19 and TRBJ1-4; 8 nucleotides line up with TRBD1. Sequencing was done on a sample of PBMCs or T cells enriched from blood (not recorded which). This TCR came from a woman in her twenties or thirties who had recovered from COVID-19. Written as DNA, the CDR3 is TGTGCCAGTAGTATGATCCGACAGGGGCCAGCTAATGAAAAACTGTTTTTT. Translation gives CASSMIRQGPANEKLFF.